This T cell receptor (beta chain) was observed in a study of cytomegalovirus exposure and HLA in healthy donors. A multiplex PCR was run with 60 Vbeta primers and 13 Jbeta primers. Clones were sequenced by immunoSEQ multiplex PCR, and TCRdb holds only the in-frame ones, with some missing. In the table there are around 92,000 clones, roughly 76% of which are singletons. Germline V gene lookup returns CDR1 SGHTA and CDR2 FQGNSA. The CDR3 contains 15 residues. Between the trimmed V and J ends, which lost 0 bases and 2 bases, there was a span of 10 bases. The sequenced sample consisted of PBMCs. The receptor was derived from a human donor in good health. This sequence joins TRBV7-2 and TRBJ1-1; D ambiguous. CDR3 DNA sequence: TGTGCCAGCAGCTTAGCCTCGCGTCGTAACACTGAAGCTTTCTTT. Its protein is CASSLASRRNTEAFF.